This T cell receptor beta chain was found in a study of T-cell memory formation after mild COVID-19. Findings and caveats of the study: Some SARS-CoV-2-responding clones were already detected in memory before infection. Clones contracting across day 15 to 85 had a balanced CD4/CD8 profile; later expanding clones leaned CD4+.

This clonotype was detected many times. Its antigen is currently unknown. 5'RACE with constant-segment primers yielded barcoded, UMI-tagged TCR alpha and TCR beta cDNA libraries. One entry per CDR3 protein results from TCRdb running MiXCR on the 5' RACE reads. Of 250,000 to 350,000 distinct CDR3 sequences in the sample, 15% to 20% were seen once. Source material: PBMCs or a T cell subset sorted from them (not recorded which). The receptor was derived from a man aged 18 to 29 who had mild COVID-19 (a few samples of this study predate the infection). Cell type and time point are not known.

The CDR3 DNA follows: TGTGCCAGCAGCTTCGGCCCAGGGGGGGCCGCAGATACGCAGTATTTT. Its translation: CASSFGPGGAADTQYF. The genes are TRBV7-2 and TRBJ2-3; D tentatively reads TRBD1 or TRBD2 (7 bases each). Germline-derived CDR1 and CDR2 are SGHTA and FQGNSA. The CDR3 is made up of 16 amino acids. Trimming took off 3 bases at V and 4 bases at J, with 17 bases between the two ends.